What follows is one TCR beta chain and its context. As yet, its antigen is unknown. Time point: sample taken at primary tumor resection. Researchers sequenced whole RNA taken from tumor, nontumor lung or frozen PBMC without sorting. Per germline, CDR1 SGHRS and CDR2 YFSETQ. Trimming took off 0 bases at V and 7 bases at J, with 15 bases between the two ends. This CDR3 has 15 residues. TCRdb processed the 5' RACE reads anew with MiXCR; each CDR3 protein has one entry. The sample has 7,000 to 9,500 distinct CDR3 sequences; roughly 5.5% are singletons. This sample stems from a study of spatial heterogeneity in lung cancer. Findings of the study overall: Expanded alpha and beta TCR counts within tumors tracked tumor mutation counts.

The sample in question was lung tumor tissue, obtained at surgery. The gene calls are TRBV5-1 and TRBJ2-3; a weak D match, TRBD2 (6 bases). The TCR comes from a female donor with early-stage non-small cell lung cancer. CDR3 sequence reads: CASSLVLALGYTQYF. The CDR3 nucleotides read TGCGCCAGCAGCTTGGTACTAGCCCTTGGGTATACGCAGTATTTT.